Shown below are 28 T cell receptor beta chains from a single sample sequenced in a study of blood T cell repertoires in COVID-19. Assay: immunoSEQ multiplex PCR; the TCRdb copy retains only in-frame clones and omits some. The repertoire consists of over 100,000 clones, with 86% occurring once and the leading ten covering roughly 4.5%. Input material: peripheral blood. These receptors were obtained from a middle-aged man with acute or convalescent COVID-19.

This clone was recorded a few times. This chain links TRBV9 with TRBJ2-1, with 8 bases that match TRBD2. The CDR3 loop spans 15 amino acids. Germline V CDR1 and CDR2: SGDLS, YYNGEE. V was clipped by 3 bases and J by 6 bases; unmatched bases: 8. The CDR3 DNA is TGTGCCAGCAGCGAAGGCGGGGGGTTACGCAATGAGCAGTTCTTC. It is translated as CASSEGGGLRNEQFF.

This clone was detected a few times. The CDR3 loop is CASPRVYTF. The CDR3 DNA reads TGTGCCAGCCCCCGGGTCTACACCTTC. This chain connects TRBV21-1 to TRBJ1-2. TRBV21-1 is given as a pseudogene. The CDR3 covers 9 residues.

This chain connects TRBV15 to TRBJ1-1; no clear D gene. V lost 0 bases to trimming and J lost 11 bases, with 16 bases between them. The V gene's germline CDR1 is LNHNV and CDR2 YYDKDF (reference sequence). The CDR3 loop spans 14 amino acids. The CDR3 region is CATSRESNSVEAFF. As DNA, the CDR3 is TGTGCCACCAGCAGAGAATCGAATAGCGTGGAGGCTTTCTTT.

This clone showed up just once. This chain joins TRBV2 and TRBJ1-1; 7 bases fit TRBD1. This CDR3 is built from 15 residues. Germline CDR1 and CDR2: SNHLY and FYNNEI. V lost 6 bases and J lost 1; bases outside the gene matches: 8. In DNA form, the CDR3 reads TGTGCCAGCAGGACCCGCCGACAGGGGAACACTGAAGCTTTCTTT. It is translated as CASRTRRQGNTEAFF.

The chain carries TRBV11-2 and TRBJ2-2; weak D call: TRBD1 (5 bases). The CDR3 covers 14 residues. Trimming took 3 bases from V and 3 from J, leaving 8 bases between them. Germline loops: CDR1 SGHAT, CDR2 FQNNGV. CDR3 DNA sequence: TGTGCCAGCAGCTTGGACACGGACACCGGGGAGCTGTTTTTT. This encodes CASSLDTDTGELFF.

The CDR3 loop reads CASSITSGKQETQYF. The CDR3 bases are TGTGCCAGTAGTATAACCTCAGGGAAACAAGAGACCCAGTACTTC. The genes are TRBV19 and TRBJ2-5; a possible D gene is TRBD1 (5 bases). Germline V gene sequence: CDR1 LNHDA, CDR2 SQIVND (reference sequence). CDR3 length: 15 residues. The V end was cut by 2 bases, the J end by 2 bases, with 12 bases between.

CDR3 nucleotides: TGTGCCAGCTCAACGACTAGGGGCACAGATACGCAGTATTTT. It encodes CASSTTRGTDTQYF. The chain joins TRBV18 to TRBJ2-3, with D perhaps matching TRBD2 (6 bases). From germline, CDR1 is KGHSH and CDR2 LQKENI. The CDR3 length is 14 residues. Trimming took 5 bases from V and 1 from J, leaving 10 bases between them.

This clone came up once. DNA for the CDR3: TGCGCCAGCAGCTTGGGGGAGGTGAGGAATGAAAAACTGTTTTTT. This gives the protein CASSLGEVRNEKLFF. This rearrangement joins TRBV5-1 to TRBJ1-4; no definite D call. The CDR3 covers 15 residues. V shed 0 bases and J shed 5 bases, with 11 bases lying between them. Germline V gene sequence: CDR1 SGHRS, CDR2 YFSETQ.

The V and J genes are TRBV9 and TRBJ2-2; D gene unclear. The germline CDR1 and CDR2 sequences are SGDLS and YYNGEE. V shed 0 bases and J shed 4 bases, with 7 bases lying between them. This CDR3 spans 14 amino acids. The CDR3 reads CASSVVSGTGELFF. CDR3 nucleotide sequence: TGTGCCAGCAGCGTAGTGTCCGGCACCGGGGAGCTGTTTTTT.

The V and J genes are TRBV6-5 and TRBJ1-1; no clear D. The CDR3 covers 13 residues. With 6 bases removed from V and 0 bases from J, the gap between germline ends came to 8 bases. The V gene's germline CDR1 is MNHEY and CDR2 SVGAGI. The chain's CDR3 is CASRHYLNTEAFF. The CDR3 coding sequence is TGTGCCAGCAGACACTACCTGAACACTGAAGCTTTCTTT.

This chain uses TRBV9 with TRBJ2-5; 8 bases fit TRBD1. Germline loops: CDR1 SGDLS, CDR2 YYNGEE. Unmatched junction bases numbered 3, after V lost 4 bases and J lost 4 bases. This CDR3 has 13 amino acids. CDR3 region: CASSQGAGETQYF. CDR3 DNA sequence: TGTGCCAGCAGCCAGGGGGCGGGAGAGACCCAGTACTTC. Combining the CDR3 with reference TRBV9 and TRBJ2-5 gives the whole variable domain DSGVTQTPKHLITATGQRVTLRCSPRSGDLSVYWYQQSLDQGLQFLIQYYNGEERAKGNILERFSAQQFPDLHSELNLSSLELGDSALYFCASSQGAGETQYFGPGTRLLVL.

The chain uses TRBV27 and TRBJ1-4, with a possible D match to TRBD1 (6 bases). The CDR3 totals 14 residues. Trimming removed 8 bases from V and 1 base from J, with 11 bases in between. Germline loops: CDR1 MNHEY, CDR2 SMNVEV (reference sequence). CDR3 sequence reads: CASRPGETNEKLFF. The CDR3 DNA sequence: TGTGCCAGCCGTCCAGGGGAAACTAATGAAAAACTGTTTTTT.

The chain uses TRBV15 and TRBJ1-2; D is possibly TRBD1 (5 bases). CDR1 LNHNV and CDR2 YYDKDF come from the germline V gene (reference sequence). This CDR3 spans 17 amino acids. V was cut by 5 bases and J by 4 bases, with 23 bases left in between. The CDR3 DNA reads TGTGCCACCAGCGGACCGTTAAGATTAACAGGTCGCTATGGCTACACCTTC. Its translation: CATSGPLRLTGRYGYTF.

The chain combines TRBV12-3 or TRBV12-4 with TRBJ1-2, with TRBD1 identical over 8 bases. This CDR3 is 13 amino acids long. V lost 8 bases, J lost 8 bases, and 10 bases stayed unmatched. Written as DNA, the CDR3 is TGTGCCAGCGGACAGGGAGTCAGGAGAGGCTACACCTTC. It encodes CASGQGVRRGYTF.

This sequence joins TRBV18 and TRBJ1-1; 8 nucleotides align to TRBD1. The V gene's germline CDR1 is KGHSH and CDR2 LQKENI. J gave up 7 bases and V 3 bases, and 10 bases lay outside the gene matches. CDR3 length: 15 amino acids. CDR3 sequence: CASSPPGGGRIEAFF. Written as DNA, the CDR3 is TGTGCCAGCTCACCGCCAGGGGGCGGTCGGATTGAAGCTTTCTTT.

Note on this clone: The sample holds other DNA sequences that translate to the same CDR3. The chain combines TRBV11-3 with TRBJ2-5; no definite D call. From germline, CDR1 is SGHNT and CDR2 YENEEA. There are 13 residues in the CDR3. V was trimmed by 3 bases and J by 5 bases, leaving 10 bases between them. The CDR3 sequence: CASSFSSAETQYF. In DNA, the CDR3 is TGTGCCAGCAGCTTTTCCTCAGCGGAGACCCAGTACTTC.

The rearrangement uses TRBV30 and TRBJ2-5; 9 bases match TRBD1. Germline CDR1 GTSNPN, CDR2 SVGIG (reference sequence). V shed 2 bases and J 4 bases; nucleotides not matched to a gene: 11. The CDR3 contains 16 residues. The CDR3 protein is CAWSSSRTGVIETQYF. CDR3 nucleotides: TGTGCCTGGAGTTCCTCCCGGACAGGGGTGATAGAGACCCAGTACTTC.

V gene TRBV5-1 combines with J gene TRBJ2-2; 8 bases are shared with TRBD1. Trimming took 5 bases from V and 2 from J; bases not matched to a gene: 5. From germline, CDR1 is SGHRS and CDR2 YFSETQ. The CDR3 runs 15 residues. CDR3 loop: CASRAGTGNTGELFF. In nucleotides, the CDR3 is TGCGCCAGCAGGGCGGGGACAGGTAACACCGGGGAGCTGTTTTTT.

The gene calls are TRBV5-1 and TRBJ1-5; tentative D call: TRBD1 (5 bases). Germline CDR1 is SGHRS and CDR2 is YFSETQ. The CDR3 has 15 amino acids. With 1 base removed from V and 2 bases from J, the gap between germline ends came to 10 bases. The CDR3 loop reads CASSLMGPGNQPQHF. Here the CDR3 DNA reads TGCGCCAGCAGCTTGATGGGGCCTGGCAATCAGCCCCAGCATTTT.

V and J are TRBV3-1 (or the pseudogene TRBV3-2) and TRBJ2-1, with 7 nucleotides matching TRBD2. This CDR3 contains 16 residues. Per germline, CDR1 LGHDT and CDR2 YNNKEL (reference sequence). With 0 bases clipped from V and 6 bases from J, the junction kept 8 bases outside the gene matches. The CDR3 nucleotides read TGTGCCAGCAGCCAAGACGGACCGGGGGGACTCAATGAGCAGTTCTTC. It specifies CASSQDGPGGLNEQFF.

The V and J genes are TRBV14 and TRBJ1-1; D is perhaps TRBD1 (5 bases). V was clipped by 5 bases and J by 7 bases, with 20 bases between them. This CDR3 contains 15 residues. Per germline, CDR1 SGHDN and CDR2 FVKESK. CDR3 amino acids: CASSKGRGDSVEAFF. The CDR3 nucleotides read TGTGCCAGCAGCAAAGGGAGGGGAGATTCAGTTGAAGCTTTCTTT.

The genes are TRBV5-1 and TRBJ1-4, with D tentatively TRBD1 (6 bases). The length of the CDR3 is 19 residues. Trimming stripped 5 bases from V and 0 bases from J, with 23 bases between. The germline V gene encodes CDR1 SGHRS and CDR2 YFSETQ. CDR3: CASSPGTSGGIATNEKLFF. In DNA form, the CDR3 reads TGCGCCAGCAGTCCCGGGACAAGTGGAGGTATCGCAACTAATGAAAAACTGTTTTTT.

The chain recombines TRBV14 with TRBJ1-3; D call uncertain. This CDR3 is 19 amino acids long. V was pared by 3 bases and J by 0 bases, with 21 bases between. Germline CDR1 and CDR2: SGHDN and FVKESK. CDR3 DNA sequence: TGTGCCAGCAGCCAGGTGTCGCCGGGAGATTCCTTCTCTGGAAACACCATATATTTT. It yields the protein CASSQVSPGDSFSGNTIYF.

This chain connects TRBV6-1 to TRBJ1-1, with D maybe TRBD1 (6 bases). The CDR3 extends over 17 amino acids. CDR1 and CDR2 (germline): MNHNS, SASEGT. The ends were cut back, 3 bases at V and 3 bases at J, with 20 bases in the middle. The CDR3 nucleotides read TGTGCCAGCAGTGATCGTCCCAGGGGATTTGAGTACACTGAAGCTTTCTTT. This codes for CASSDRPRGFEYTEAFF.

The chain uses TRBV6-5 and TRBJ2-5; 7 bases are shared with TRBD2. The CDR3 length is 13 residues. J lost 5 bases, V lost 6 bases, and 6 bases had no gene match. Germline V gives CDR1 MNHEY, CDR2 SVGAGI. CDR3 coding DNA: TGTGCCAGCAGCGGGGGAGCGGGGGAGACCCAGTACTTC. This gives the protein CASSGGAGETQYF.

The CDR3 reads CASSPSGSSYEQYF. CDR3 nucleotides: TGTGCCAGCTCACCAAGCGGGAGCTCCTACGAGCAGTACTTC. The rearrangement joins TRBV18 to TRBJ2-7; 8 bases fit TRBD2. Germline CDR1 KGHSH, CDR2 LQKENI. The CDR3 contains 14 residues. V gave up 2 bases and J gave up 0 bases; unmatched junction bases: 0.

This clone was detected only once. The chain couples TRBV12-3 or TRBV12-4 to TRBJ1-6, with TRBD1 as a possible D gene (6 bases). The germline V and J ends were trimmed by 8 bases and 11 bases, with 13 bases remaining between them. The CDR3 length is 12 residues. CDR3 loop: CASRSGGPPLHF. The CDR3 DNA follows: TGTGCCAGCCGCTCGGGGGGCCCACCCCTCCACTTT.

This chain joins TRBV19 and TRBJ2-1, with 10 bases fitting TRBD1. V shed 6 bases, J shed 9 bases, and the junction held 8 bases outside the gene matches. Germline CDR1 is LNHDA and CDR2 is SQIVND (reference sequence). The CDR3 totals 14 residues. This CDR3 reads CASRMGQGFGEQFF. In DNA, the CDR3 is TGTGCCAGTAGGATGGGACAGGGGTTTGGTGAGCAGTTCTTC.